This TCR beta chain was identified in a study of identifying expanded T cells in peripheral blood. Study-wide findings and caveats: Two-week clone count variance significantly increased as total template count grew.

This clone was recorded a few times. Its antigen remains unknown. Assay: immunoSEQ multiplex PCR; the TCRdb copy retains only in-frame clones and omits some. The top ten clones hold 12% to 15% of a sample with about 52,000 clones, 82% of them seen once. During the collection period, no donor immune events like infections were recorded. Germline V gives CDR1 MNHNY, CDR2 SVGAGI (reference sequence). The CDR3 extends over 15 amino acids. Between the trimmed V and J ends, which lost 2 bases and 0 bases, there was a span of 8 bases. The TCR was taken from a person aged 18-70 years in good health. The sample taken for sequencing was blood. The chain recombines TRBV6-6 with TRBJ2-1; D is undetermined. CDR3 bases: TGTGCCAGCAGTTACGTCGCTGGCTCCTACAATGAGCAGTTCTTC. This codes for CASSYVAGSYNEQFF.